Presented here are 26 T cell receptor beta chains from one specimen sequenced in a study of T cells expressing NK-cell markers. TCRdb re-analyzed the 5' RACE reads; it lists each CDR3 protein once, without DNA. The sample is made up of about 380,000 distinct CDR3 sequences, and the top ten hold 5% to 5.5% of it. Sequences were obtained from blood T cells: a sorted CD56 or NKG2C T cell subset, CD4+ or CD8+ T cells, or bulk PBMC T cells (not recorded which). The receptors shown here come from a man aged 18-70 years in good health.

The J gene is TRBJ2-7, the V gene TRBV18; the D call from TCRdb, TRBD1, cannot be confirmed without DNA. The CDR3 consists of 15 residues. The V gene's germline CDR1 is KGHSH and CDR2 LQKENI. This CDR3 reads CASSGRTGVGSEQYF.

CDR3 region: CASSLVLAGDFEQFF. The chain employs TRBV5-1 and TRBJ2-1; TCRdb names TRBD2, which stays unverified in the absence of DNA. CDR3 length: 15 residues. The V gene's germline CDR1 is SGHRS and CDR2 YFSETQ.

The gene calls are TRBV7-2 and TRBJ2-7; absent DNA, TCRdb's TRBD1 call cannot be checked. The CDR3 is 15 residues long. Germline V gene data show CDR1 as SGHTA and CDR2 as FQGNSA. CDR3 sequence: CASSYGTGSPYEQYF.

This chain joins TRBV7-8 and TRBJ2-7; TCRdb reports TRBD1, a call that lacks DNA to check it against. The CDR3 totals 14 residues. Looked up from germline, CDR1 is SGHVS and CDR2 is FQNEAQ. Here the CDR3 reads CASSLRGGGYEQYF.

J is TRBJ2-3 and V is TRBV7-9. Germline CDR1 reads SEHNR; CDR2 reads FQNEAQ (reference sequence). This CDR3 is 14 amino acids long. CDR3 in amino acids: CASSSSLTRDTQYF.

The J gene is TRBJ1-2, the V gene TRBV20-1. The germline V gene has CDR1 DFQATT and CDR2 SNEGSKA (reference sequence). CDR3 length equals 16 residues. CDR3 sequence: CSARPKQGEGGYGYTF.

This chain connects TRBV7-2 to TRBJ2-5; TCRdb lists TRBD2, though no DNA is available to test this call. Germline CDR1 SGHTA, CDR2 FQGNSA. The CDR3 extends over 14 amino acids. Here the CDR3 reads CASSFLEAGETQYF. Full variable domain (outside the CDR3, taken from reference TRBV7-2 and TRBJ2-5): GAGVSQSPSNKVTEKGKDVELRCDPISGHTALYWYRQSLGQGLEFLIYFQGNSAPDKSGLPSDRFSAERTGGSVSTLTIQRTQQEDSAVYLCASSFLEAGETQYFGPGTRLLVL.

The rearrangement links TRBV6-1 to TRBJ1-4. Germline lookup yields CDR1 MNHNS and CDR2 SASEGT. This CDR3 has 14 amino acids. The CDR3 is CASSIYRENEKLFF.

The V gene is TRBV4-2, the J gene TRBJ2-5; TCRdb indicates TRBD1, and absent DNA this call remains unverified. The CDR3 is 16 amino acids. Germline CDR1 reads LGHNA; CDR2 reads YNFKEQ. The CDR3 protein is CASSQDILRGGETQYF.

The V call is TRBV5-1, the J call TRBJ2-1; TCRdb outputs TRBD1, but without DNA this stays unchecked. Germline V gives CDR1 SGHRS, CDR2 YFSETQ. The CDR3 totals 16 residues. The CDR3 sequence is CASSRTDRVKHNEQFF.

CDR3 in amino acids: CSAVHRATYEQYF. The rearrangement uses TRBV20-1 and TRBJ2-7; TCRdb picks TRBD1, but there is no DNA to check that call. There are 13 residues in the CDR3. Germline CDR1 DFQATT, CDR2 SNEGSKA (reference sequence).

The chain couples TRBV11-2 to TRBJ2-7; TCRdb's assignment of TRBD2 cannot be checked, as there is no DNA. The CDR3 covers 13 residues. Germline loops: CDR1 SGHAT, CDR2 FQNNGV. CDR3 protein: CASSPLVSYEQYF.

J is TRBJ1-4 and V is TRBV7-9. CDR1 is SEHNR, CDR2 FQNEAQ, per germline (reference sequence). This CDR3 contains 16 residues. This CDR3 is CASSLRTGLGNEKLFF.

The CDR3 is CASTLMGFMTDTQYF. The chain is built from TRBV12-3 or TRBV12-4 and TRBJ2-3. The CDR3 runs to 15 residues.

V usage is TRBV12-3 or TRBV12-4 and J usage is TRBJ2-1; TCRdb's D gene call, TRBD1, goes unchecked for lack of DNA. The CDR3 runs 15 residues. The CDR3: CASRKAGGDDNEQFF.

CDR3 sequence: CASSFSQLEGDYGYTF. The chain combines TRBV7-9 with TRBJ1-2. Per germline, CDR1 SEHNR and CDR2 FQNEAQ (reference sequence). The CDR3 consists of 16 residues.

This chain joins TRBV12-3 or TRBV12-4 and TRBJ2-1; TCRdb calls TRBD1, which cannot be checked without DNA. This CDR3 has 14 amino acids. CDR3 sequence reads: CASRGVLSYNEQFF.

The CDR3: CASSLRVGETQYF. The chain uses TRBV7-9 and TRBJ2-5. This CDR3 contains 13 residues. Germline V gene data show CDR1 as SEHNR and CDR2 as FQNEAQ (reference sequence).

The chain recombines TRBV5-1 with TRBJ1-4. CDR1 SGHRS and CDR2 YFSETQ come from the germline V gene. This CDR3 contains 15 residues. The chain's CDR3 is CASSLAGPQVEKLFF. The whole variable domain, remainder taken from reference TRBV5-1 and TRBJ1-4, is KAGVTQTPRYLIKTRGQQVTLSCSPISGHRSVSWYQQTPGQGLQFLFEYFSETQRNKGNFPGRFSGRQFSNSRSEMNVSTLELGDSALYLCASSLAGPQVEKLFFGSGTQLSVL.

The chain has TRBV18 and TRBJ2-7; the D gene TCRdb calls, TRBD1, cannot be checked with no DNA. The CDR3 is 14 residues long. CDR1 and CDR2 (germline): KGHSH, LQKENI. CDR3 region: CASSPPGRAREQYF.

The chain couples TRBV4-1 to TRBJ1-2; TCRdb proposes TRBD1, but this gene call is untestable without DNA. CDR1 MGHRA and CDR2 YSYEKL come from the germline V gene. The CDR3 spans 14 residues. Here the CDR3 reads CASSHPGKDYGYTF.

The chain has TRBV20-1 and TRBJ2-4; the TCRdb call, TRBD1, lacks DNA for checking. This CDR3 comprises 17 residues. CDR1 is DFQATT, CDR2 SNEGSKA, per germline (reference sequence). This chain's CDR3 is CSASERGVPKTKNIQYF.

This chain joins TRBV28 and TRBJ1-1. Germline V lookup: CDR1 MDHEN, CDR2 SYDVKM. The CDR3 is 14 amino acids. This chain's CDR3 is CASSTSRGNTEAFF.

The V gene is TRBV3-1, the J gene TRBJ1-4. This CDR3 spans 14 amino acids. Per germline, CDR1 LGHDT and CDR2 YNNKEL (reference sequence). CDR3 residues: CASSQNNYNEKLFF.

The rearrangement uses TRBV2 and TRBJ1-4. The CDR3 totals 14 residues. Per germline, CDR1 SNHLY and CDR2 FYNNEI. This chain's CDR3 is CASRGTSEIEKLFF.

The chain recombines TRBV27 with TRBJ2-1; TCRdb indicates TRBD2, and absent DNA this call remains unverified. The CDR3 is 15 amino acids. Germline V gene data show CDR1 as MNHEY and CDR2 as SMNVEV (reference sequence). The CDR3 here is CASSRQGGGYNEQFF.